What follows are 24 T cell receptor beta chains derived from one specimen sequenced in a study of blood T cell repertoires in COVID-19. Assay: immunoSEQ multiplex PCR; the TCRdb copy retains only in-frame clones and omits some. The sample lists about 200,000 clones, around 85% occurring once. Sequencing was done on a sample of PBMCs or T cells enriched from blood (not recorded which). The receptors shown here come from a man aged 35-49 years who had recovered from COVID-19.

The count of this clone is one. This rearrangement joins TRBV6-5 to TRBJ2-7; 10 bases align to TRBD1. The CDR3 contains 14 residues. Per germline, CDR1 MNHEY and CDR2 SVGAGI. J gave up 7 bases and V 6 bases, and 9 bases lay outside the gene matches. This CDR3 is CASSDTGQGREQYF. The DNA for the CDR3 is TGTGCCAGCAGCGATACGGGACAGGGGCGGGAGCAGTACTTC.

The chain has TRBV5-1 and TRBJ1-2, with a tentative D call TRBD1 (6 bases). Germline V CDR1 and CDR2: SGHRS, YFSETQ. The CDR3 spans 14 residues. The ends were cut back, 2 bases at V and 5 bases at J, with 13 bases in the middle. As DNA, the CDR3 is TGCGCCAGCAGCTTTACAGGGTTATTTTATGGCTACACCTTC. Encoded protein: CASSFTGLFYGYTF.

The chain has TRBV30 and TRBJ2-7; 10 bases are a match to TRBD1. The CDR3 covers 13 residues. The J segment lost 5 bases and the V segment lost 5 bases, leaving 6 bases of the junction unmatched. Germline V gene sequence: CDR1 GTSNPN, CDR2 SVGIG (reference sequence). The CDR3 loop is CAWDRDRGDEQYF. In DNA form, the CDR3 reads TGTGCCTGGGACCGGGACAGGGGTGACGAGCAGTACTTC.

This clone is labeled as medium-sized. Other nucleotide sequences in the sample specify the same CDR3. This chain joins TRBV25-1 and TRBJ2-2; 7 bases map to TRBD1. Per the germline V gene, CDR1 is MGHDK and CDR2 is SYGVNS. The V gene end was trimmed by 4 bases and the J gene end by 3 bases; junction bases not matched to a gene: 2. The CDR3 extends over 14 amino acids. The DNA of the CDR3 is TGTGCCAGCAGTGCTGGACAGGACACCGGGGAGCTGTTTTTT. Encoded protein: CASSAGQDTGELFF.

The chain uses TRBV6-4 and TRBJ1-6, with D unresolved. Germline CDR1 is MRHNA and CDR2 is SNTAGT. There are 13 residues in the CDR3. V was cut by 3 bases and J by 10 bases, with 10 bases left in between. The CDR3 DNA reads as TGTGCCAGCAGTGAGTACGAGGGATCACCCCTCCACTTT. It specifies CASSEYEGSPLHF.

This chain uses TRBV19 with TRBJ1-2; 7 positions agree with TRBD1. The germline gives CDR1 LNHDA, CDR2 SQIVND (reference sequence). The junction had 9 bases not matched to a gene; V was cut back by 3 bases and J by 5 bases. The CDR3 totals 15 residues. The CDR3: CASSIPGQSLYGYTF. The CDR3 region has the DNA TGTGCCAGTAGTATTCCGGGACAGTCGCTTTATGGCTACACCTTC.

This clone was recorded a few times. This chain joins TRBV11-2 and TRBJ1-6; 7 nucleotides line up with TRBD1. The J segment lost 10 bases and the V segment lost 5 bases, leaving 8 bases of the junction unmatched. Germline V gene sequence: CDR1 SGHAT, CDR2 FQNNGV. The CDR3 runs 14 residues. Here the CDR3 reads CASSVGQVQSPLHF. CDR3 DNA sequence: TGTGCCAGCAGCGTTGGACAGGTGCAATCACCCCTCCACTTT.

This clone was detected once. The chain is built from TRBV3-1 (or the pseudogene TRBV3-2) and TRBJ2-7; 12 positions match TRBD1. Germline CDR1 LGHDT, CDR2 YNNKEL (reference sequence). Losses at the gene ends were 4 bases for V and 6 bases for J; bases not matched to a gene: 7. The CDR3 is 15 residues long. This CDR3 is CASSRSGTGGLEQYF. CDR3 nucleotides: TGTGCCAGCAGCCGCTCCGGGACAGGGGGCCTCGAGCAGTACTTC.

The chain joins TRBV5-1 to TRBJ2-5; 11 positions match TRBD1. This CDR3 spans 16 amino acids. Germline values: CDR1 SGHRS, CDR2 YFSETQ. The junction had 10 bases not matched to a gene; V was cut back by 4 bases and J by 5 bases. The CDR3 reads CASSPGQGALWETQYF. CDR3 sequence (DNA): TGCGCCAGCAGCCCCGGACAGGGGGCTCTTTGGGAGACCCAGTACTTC.

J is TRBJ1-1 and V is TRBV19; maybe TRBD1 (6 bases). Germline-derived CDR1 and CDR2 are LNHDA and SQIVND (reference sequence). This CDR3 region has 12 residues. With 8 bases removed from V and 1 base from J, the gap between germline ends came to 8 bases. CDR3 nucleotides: TGTGCCAGTTGCAGGGGGAACACTGAAGCTTTCTTT. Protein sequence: CASCRGNTEAFF.

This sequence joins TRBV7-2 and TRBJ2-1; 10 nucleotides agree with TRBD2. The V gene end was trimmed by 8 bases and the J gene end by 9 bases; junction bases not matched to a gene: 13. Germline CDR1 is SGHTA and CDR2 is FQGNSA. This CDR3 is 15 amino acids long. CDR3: CASGLAALRSTEQFF. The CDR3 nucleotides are TGTGCCAGCGGACTAGCGGCCCTCCGGTCGACTGAGCAGTTCTTC. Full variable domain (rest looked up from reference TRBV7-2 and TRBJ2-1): GAGVSQSPSNKVTEKGKDVELRCDPISGHTALYWYRQSLGQGLEFLIYFQGNSAPDKSGLPSDRFSAERTGGSVSTLTIQRTQQEDSAVYLCASGLAALRSTEQFFGPGTRLTVL.

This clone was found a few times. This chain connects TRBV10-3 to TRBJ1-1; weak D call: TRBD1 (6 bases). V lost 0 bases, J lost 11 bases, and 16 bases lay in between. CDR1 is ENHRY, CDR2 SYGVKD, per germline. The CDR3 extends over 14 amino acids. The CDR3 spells CAISESAGGREAFF. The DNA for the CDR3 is TGTGCCATCAGTGAGTCGGCTGGGGGCAGGGAGGCTTTCTTT.

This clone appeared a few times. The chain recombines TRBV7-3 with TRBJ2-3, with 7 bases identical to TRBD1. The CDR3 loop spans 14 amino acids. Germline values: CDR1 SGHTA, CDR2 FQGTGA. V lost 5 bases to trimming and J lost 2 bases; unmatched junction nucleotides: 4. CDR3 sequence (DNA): TGTGCCAGCAGCGCCGGGACAGCCACAGATACGCAGTATTTT. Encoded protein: CASSAGTATDTQYF.

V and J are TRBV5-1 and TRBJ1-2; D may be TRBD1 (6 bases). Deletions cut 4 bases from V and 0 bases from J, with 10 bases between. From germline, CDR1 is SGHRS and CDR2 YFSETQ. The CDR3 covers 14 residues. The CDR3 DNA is TGCGCCAGCAGCCGGACAGCTACTAACTATGGCTACACCTTC. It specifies CASSRTATNYGYTF.

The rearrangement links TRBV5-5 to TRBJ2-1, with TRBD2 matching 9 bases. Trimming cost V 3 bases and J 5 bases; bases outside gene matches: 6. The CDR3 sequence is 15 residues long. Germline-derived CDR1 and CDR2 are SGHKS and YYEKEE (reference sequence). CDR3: CASSSSGLANNEQFF. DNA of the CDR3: TGTGCCAGCAGCTCCTCTGGACTAGCGAACAATGAGCAGTTCTTC.

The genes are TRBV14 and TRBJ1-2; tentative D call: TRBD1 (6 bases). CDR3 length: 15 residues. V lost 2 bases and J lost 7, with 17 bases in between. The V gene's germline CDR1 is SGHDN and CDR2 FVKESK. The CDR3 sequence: CASSQLGAGDPGYTF. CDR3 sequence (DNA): TGTGCCAGCAGCCAACTCGGTGCAGGGGACCCTGGCTACACCTTC.

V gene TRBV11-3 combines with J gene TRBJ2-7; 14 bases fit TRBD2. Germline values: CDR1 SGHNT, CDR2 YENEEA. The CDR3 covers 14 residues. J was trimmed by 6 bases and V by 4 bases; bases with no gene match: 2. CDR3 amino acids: CASSSGLAGVEQYF. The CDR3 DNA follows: TGTGCCAGCAGCTCGGGACTAGCGGGAGTCGAGCAGTACTTC. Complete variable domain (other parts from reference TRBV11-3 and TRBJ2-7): EAGVVQSPRYKIIEKKQPVAFWCNPISGHNTLYWYLQNLGQGPELLIRYENEEAVDDSQLPKDRFSAERLKGVDSTLKIQPAELGDSAVYLCASSSGLAGVEQYFGPGTRLTVT.

The CDR3 here is CASSQTTGITDTQYF. The DNA for the CDR3 is TGCGCCAGCAGCCAAACGACAGGGATAACAGATACGCAGTATTTT. The V and J genes are TRBV5-1 and TRBJ2-3; 7 bases align to TRBD1. This CDR3 is 15 amino acids long. Unmatched junction bases numbered 8, after V lost 4 bases and J lost 3 bases. The germline gives CDR1 SGHRS, CDR2 YFSETQ.

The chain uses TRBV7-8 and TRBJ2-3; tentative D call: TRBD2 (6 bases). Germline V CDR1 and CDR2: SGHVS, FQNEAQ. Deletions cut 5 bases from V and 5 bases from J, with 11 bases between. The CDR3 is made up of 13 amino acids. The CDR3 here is CASSTGLIDTQYF. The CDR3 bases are TGTGCCAGCAGCACAGGACTAATAGATACGCAGTATTTT.

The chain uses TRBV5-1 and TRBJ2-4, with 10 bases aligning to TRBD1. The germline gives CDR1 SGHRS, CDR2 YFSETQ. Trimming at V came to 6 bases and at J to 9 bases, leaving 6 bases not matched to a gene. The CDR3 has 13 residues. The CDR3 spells CASTRDRGSIQYF. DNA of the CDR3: TGCGCCAGCACCCGGGACAGGGGAAGCATTCAGTACTTC.

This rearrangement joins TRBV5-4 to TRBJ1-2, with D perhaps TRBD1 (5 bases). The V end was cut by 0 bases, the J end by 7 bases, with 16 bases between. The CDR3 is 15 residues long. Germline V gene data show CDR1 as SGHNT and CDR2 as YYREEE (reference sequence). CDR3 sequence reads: CASSLVYGGGGGYTF. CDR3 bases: TGTGCCAGCAGCTTGGTTTATGGGGGGGGAGGTGGCTACACCTTC.

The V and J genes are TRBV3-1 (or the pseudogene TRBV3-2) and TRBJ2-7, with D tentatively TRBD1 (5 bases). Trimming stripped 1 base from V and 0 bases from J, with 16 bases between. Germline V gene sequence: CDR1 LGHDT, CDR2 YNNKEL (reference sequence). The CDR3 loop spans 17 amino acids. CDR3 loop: CASSQAPSTVRSYEQYF. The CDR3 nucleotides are TGTGCCAGCAGCCAAGCCCCCTCGACAGTCCGCTCCTACGAGCAGTACTTC.

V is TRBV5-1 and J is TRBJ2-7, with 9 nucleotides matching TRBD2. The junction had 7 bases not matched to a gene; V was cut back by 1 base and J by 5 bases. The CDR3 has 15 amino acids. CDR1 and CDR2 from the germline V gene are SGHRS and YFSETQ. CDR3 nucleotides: TGCGCCAGCAGCTTGCTCGCGGGAGGGCCGGACGAGCAGTACTTC. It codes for CASSLLAGGPDEQYF.

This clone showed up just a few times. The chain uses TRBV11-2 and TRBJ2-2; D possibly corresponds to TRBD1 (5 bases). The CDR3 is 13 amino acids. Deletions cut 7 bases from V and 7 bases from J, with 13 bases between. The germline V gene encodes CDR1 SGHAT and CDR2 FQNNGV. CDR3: CASTTPQGGELFF. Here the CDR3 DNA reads TGTGCCAGCACCACGCCCCAGGGCGGGGAGCTGTTTTTT.